Shown below are 9 T cell receptor beta chains from a single sample sequenced in a study of Tregs in tolerant kidney transplant recipients. Profiled with immunoSEQ multiplex PCR; TCRdb holds only in-frame clones, not every one. Here the sample spans about 31,000 clones, over 75% being singletons. No cognate antigen is known for these TCRs. The sample was Tregs from blood cultured with allogeneic cells. The receptors stem from a human donor in good health.

The V and J genes are TRBV30 and TRBJ2-5; the D is unclear. The V gene lost 1 base and the J gene lost 3 bases, with 18 bases spanning the gap. The CDR3 sequence is 16 residues long. In germline, CDR1 is GTSNPN, CDR2 SVGIG (reference sequence). The CDR3 DNA follows: TGTGCCTGGAGTGGTCGTCCGTGGTGGGCTAAAGAGACCCAGTACTTC. Amino acids: CAWSGRPWWAKETQYF.

The CDR3 DNA reads TGTGCCAGCAGTGATTCCTTATTGAGCACTGAAGCTTTCTTT. The encoded protein is CASSDSLLSTEAFF. The gene calls are TRBV6-1 and TRBJ1-1; no clear D. The CDR3 spans 14 residues. In germline, CDR1 is MNHNS, CDR2 SASEGT. Between the trimmed V and J ends, which lost 3 bases and 4 bases, there was a span of 12 bases.

The V gene is TRBV6-5, the J gene TRBJ2-5; 10 bases align to TRBD2. V dropped 5 bases and J dropped 2; count of bases not matched to a gene: 2. The CDR3 contains 14 residues. Looked up from germline, CDR1 is MNHEY and CDR2 is SVGAGI. CDR3 DNA sequence: TGTGCCAGCAGTACTAGCGGGGAGCAAGAGACCCAGTACTTC. Translation gives CASSTSGEQETQYF.

This clone appeared a few times. The CDR3 spells CASSLTTAGGRQDTQYF. The CDR3 DNA follows: TGTGCCAGCAGCTTAACAACAGCGGGGGGCCGTCAAGATACGCAGTATTTT. The V call is TRBV7-2, the J call TRBJ2-3, with 9 bases fitting TRBD2. Germline V gene sequence: CDR1 SGHTA, CDR2 FQGNSA. The V gene end was trimmed by 2 bases and the J gene end by 5 bases; junction bases not matched to a gene: 11. This CDR3 has 17 amino acids.

The V and J genes are TRBV4-1 and TRBJ1-2; D perhaps matches TRBD1 (6 bases). CDR3 length equals 17 residues. Germline CDR1 MGHRA, CDR2 YSYEKL. The V gene lost 1 base and the J gene lost 4 bases, with 19 bases spanning the gap. This CDR3 is CASSQVLQGRGGYGYTF. The CDR3 DNA follows: TGCGCCAGCAGCCAAGTCCTACAGGGAAGGGGAGGCTATGGCTACACCTTC.

Within the sample, this clone is medium-sized. The V call is TRBV2, the J call TRBJ2-7, with 8 positions matching TRBD2. The CDR3 extends over 17 amino acids. V was pared by 8 bases and J by 3 bases, with 18 bases of the junction left unmatched. Germline CDR1 SNHLY, CDR2 FYNNEI. The CDR3 loop reads CASAIEREWGFNYEQYF. The CDR3 nucleotides are TGTGCCAGCGCAATCGAGCGGGAGTGGGGATTTAACTACGAGCAGTACTTC.

The chain is built from TRBV6-6 and TRBJ2-1; D is unclear. V shed 3 bases and J shed 3 bases, with 12 bases lying between them. The CDR3 consists of 15 residues. Per germline, CDR1 MNHNY and CDR2 SVGAGI (reference sequence). CDR3 sequence (DNA): TGTGCCAGCAGTTATGTCTCTTCACTCTACAATGAGCAGTTCTTC. This encodes CASSYVSSLYNEQFF.

The chain uses TRBV5-1 and TRBJ2-1, with D perhaps matching TRBD1 or TRBD2 (5 bases each). Germline values: CDR1 SGHRS, CDR2 YFSETQ. The CDR3 covers 14 residues. V lost 0 bases to trimming and J lost 6 bases, with 10 bases between them. The CDR3 bases are TGCGCCAGCAGCTTGGGTGCAGGGACCAATGAGCAGTTCTTC. This codes for CASSLGAGTNEQFF.

The CDR3 nucleotides read TGTGCCAGCAGCTCAAAGGGGGCAGGGGGCTACGATACGCAGTATTTT. Its protein is CASSSKGAGGYDTQYF. The genes are TRBV7-8 and TRBJ2-3; 8 nucleotides align to TRBD1. This CDR3 has 16 residues. V lost 4 bases to trimming and J lost 6 bases; unmatched junction nucleotides: 12. The V gene's germline CDR1 is SGHVS and CDR2 FQNEAQ.